This T cell receptor beta chain was recorded in a study of blood T cell repertoires in COVID-19. Whole-study context: Acute-phase and convalescent COVID-19 samples originated in the United States, Italy and Spain. Nucleic acid was either cDNA or gDNA, and it came from T cells, B-cell-depleted T cells, or PBMCs.

The CDR3 totals 12 residues. CDR1 LNHDA and CDR2 SQIVND come from the germline V gene (reference sequence). The germline V and J ends were trimmed by 2 bases and 6 bases, with 8 bases remaining between them. Per the authors' pipeline: Nucleated cell number was recorded as an estimate derived from reference gene primer amplification. Sequencing used immunoSEQ multiplex PCR; TCRdb keeps in-frame clones, though not all of them. Clone size and the V and J calls come from that table; the DNA yielded D and trimming. The sample carries under 100,000 clones, approximately 80% recorded once. The V call is TRBV19, the J call TRBJ2-7; possible D gene TRBD1, 6 bases. Sequenced input: peripheral blood. This clonotype originated in a woman aged 40 to 50 with active or convalescent COVID-19. The CDR3 region is CASSISRGEQYF. The CDR3 DNA reads as TGTGCCAGTAGTATATCCAGGGGCGAGCAGTACTTC.